The source of this T cell receptor (beta chain) is a study of response to subunit inactivated influenza vaccine. Each CDR3 protein gets one entry after TCRdb re-called the RT-PCR reads with MiXCR. The table has fewer than 550,000 distinct CDR3 sequences, 25% seen once; the top ten hold over 1.5%. This TCR was sampled from a man aged 45-65 years who received an inactivated influenza vaccine. The sample here was CD4+ T cells sorted from PBMCs, taken around 5 days after vaccination.

Written as DNA, the CDR3 is TGTGCCAGCAGTGAAATGGCAGGAGGCCCCTACGAGCAGTACTTC. Its protein product is CASSEMAGGPYEQYF. The rearrangement links TRBV6-1 to TRBJ2-7, with a tentative D call TRBD2 (5 bases). V was shortened by 2 bases and J by 2 bases, with 13 bases between the two germline ends. The length of the CDR3 is 15 residues. The germline gives CDR1 MNHNS, CDR2 SASEGT.